This T cell receptor (beta chain) was documented in a study of control samples from healthy donors and cancer patients. V lost 4 bases to trimming and J lost 2 bases, with 6 bases between them. The CDR3 is 12 residues long. Libraries were prepared by immunoSEQ multiplex PCR; TCRdb keeps only in-frame clonotypes and omits some of them. The sample comprises about 55,000 clones, roughly 87% of which are singletons, and approximately 3.4% rests with the top ten. This rearrangement joins TRBV12-3 or TRBV12-4 to TRBJ2-7; D remains unclear. The TCR sequence derives from a man aged 45-65 years in good health. Sequenced material: blood. CDR3 amino acids: CASSSSPYEQYF. The CDR3 region has the DNA TGTGCCAGCAGTTCTTCCCCCTACGAGCAGTACTTC.